A single sample is the source of the 5 T cell receptor beta chains below, sequenced in a study of cytomegalovirus exposure and HLA in healthy donors. The PCR employed 60 Vbeta primers together with 13 Jbeta primers. Libraries were prepared by immunoSEQ multiplex PCR; TCRdb keeps only in-frame clonotypes and omits some of them. The table for this sample gives more than 75,000 clones. Specimen: PBMCs. The receptors were gathered from a man aged 45-60 years in good health and CMV-seropositive.

V usage is TRBV7-9 and J usage is TRBJ2-7; D ambiguous. Between the trimmed V and J ends, which lost 3 bases and 3 bases, there was a span of 12 bases. The CDR3 has 14 amino acids. Germline V gene sequence: CDR1 SEHNR, CDR2 FQNEAQ (reference sequence). This CDR3 reads CASSFGFSIYEQYF. CDR3 nucleotides: TGTGCCAGCAGCTTCGGGTTCTCAATCTACGAGCAGTACTTC.

V is TRBV13 and J is TRBJ1-1, with no clear D. The germline CDR1 and CDR2 sequences are PRHDT and FYEKMQ (reference sequence). This CDR3 is 15 amino acids long. The V end was cut by 0 bases, the J end by 1 base, with 9 bases between. The CDR3 nucleotides are TGTGCCAGCAGCTTAGGGAGTGGGCAGAACACTGAAGCTTTCTTT. Translated, it gives CASSLGSGQNTEAFF.

The V call is TRBV28, the J call TRBJ1-2; unclear D gene. V was clipped by 5 bases and J by 7 bases, with 8 bases between them. The CDR3 is 11 amino acids. Per the germline V gene, CDR1 is MDHEN and CDR2 is SYDVKM. The CDR3, as DNA: TGTGCCAGCAGTAGCTACGCTGGCTACACCTTC. This codes for CASSSYAGYTF.

The V gene is TRBV18, the J gene TRBJ1-4; TRBD1 is a possible D gene (6 bases). Germline assignment: CDR1 KGHSH and CDR2 LQKENI. The V end was cut by 3 bases, the J end by 0 bases, with 8 bases between. This CDR3 contains 15 residues. In DNA form, the CDR3 reads TGTGCCAGCTCACCTCGGACAGCAACTAATGAAAAACTGTTTTTT. Its translation is CASSPRTATNEKLFF.

The chain recombines TRBV6-1 with TRBJ1-1, with 7 bases fitting TRBD1. This CDR3 has 15 residues. The germline gives CDR1 MNHNS, CDR2 SASEGT. The ends lost 2 bases at V and 1 base at J; junction bases unmatched: 4. The CDR3 bases are TGTGCCAGCAGTGAATTACAGGGGACGAACACTGAAGCTTTCTTT. This codes for CASSELQGTNTEAFF.